This T cell receptor (beta chain) is from a study of T cells after yellow fever vaccination. This clonotype has a handful of counts. Trimming took off 5 bases at V and 1 base at J, with 15 bases between the two ends. Looked up from germline, CDR1 is MNHEY and CDR2 is SMNVEV (reference sequence). This CDR3 comprises 15 residues. Via MiXCR, TCRdb re-called the 5' RACE reads, giving one row per CDR3 protein. The sample yields some 340,000 distinct CDR3 sequences, about 10% seen once. The rearrangement joins TRBV27 to TRBJ2-7, with a weak D call TRBD2 (6 bases). This clonotype originated in a man aged 18 to 30 who received the YFV17D yellow fever vaccine. The sequences come from CD4+ T cells sorted from PBMCs, collected 45 days after the yellow fever booster vaccination. The CDR3 nucleotides read TGTGCCAGCAGTAACCGCGGGACGTCGTCCTACGAGCAGTACTTC. As protein: CASSNRGTSSYEQYF.